Following are 19 T cell receptor beta chains from one sample sequenced in a study of OX40 agonist ivuxolimab in advanced cancers. Generated by immunoSEQ multiplex PCR, the TCRdb table keeps only in-frame clones and is missing some. The table includes tens of thousands of clones, 85% to 90% detected once. The sample consisted of CD4+ or CD8+ T cells sorted from blood, taken in a trial of the OX40 agonist ivuxolimab. The receptor set was obtained from an adult with an advanced solid tumor such as melanoma, head and neck, liver or kidney cancer.

This chain uses TRBV7-3 with TRBJ2-7; 13 nucleotides align to TRBD2. CDR3 length: 15 amino acids. Germline V gene sequence: CDR1 SGHTA, CDR2 FQGTGA. With V trimmed by 4 bases and J by 4 bases, 4 bases remained unmatched. Written as DNA, the CDR3 is TGTGCCAGCAGCTCGGGACTAGCGGGAATTTACGAGCAGTACTTC. It codes for CASSSGLAGIYEQYF.

This clone has just a few counts. V usage is TRBV18 and J usage is TRBJ2-7; 8 nucleotides match TRBD1. The CDR3 is 16 residues long. V was clipped by 3 bases and J by 3 bases; unmatched bases: 10. From germline, CDR1 is KGHSH and CDR2 LQKENI. The CDR3 loop reads CASSPSRDRTNYEQYF. The CDR3 DNA follows: TGTGCCAGCTCACCCTCAAGGGACAGGACCAACTACGAGCAGTACTTC.

The chain uses TRBV28 and TRBJ2-1; perhaps TRBD2 as D (6 bases). Germline CDR1 reads MDHEN; CDR2 reads SYDVKM. V lost 6 bases and J lost 3, with 12 bases in between. CDR3 length: 14 amino acids. Here the CDR3 reads CASRLAGNYNEQFF. Written as DNA, the CDR3 is TGTGCCAGCAGATTGGCGGGGAACTACAATGAGCAGTTCTTC.

Concerning this clone: The same CDR3 is also encoded by other DNA sequences in this sample. CDR3 residues: CASSYMAEGLGKEQYF. The DNA for the CDR3 is TGTGCCAGCAGTTATATGGCGGAAGGACTGGGGAAGGAGCAGTACTTC. The rearrangement uses TRBV6-5 and TRBJ2-7, with D possibly being TRBD2 (5 bases). Trimming took off 3 bases at V and 7 bases at J, with 22 bases between the two ends. In germline, CDR1 is MNHEY, CDR2 SVGAGI. This CDR3 has 16 residues.

J is TRBJ1-4 and V is TRBV5-1, with D uncertain. The CDR3 sequence is 16 residues long. In germline, CDR1 is SGHRS, CDR2 YFSETQ. Trimming pared 3 bases from V and 0 bases from J, leaving 12 bases between. The CDR3 here is CASSYDNAATNEKLFF. The CDR3 region has the DNA TGCGCCAGCAGCTACGATAACGCCGCAACTAATGAAAAACTGTTTTTT.

This clone was found once. J is TRBJ2-7 and V is TRBV4-1; 14 positions match TRBD2. CDR3 size: 15 residues. V dropped 1 base and J dropped 4; count of bases not matched to a gene: 0. CDR1 MGHRA and CDR2 YSYEKL come from the germline V gene. This CDR3 reads CASSQGTSGRYEQYF. CDR3 DNA: TGCGCCAGCAGCCAAGGGACTAGCGGGAGGTACGAGCAGTACTTC.

The chain links TRBV6-5 to TRBJ1-4, with D possibly being TRBD1 (5 bases). Germline CDR1 reads MNHEY; CDR2 reads SVGAGI. There are 15 residues in the CDR3. Trimming took 8 bases from V and 8 from J, leaving 21 bases between them. The DNA for the CDR3 is TGTGCCAGCTCACACGAAAGGGGAGGGCGGGAAAAACTGTTTTTT. Translating gives CASSHERGGREKLFF.

The chain uses TRBV5-1 and TRBJ1-1, with D unclear. This CDR3 is 14 amino acids long. Germline V gene lookup returns CDR1 SGHRS and CDR2 YFSETQ. V was cut by 4 bases and J by 4 bases, with 14 bases left in between. The CDR3 protein is CASSLQSEATEAFF. In nucleotides, the CDR3 is TGCGCCAGCAGCCTACAGAGTGAAGCCACTGAAGCTTTCTTT. The complete variable domain, with remaining parts taken from reference TRBV5-1 and TRBJ1-1, reads KAGVTQTPRYLIKTRGQQVTLSCSPISGHRSVSWYQQTPGQGLQFLFEYFSETQRNKGNFPGRFSGRQFSNSRSEMNVSTLELGDSALYLCASSLQSEATEAFFGQGTRLTVV.

The chain links TRBV29-1 to TRBJ2-3, with D possibly being TRBD2 (6 bases). The CDR3 contains 14 residues. V dropped 2 bases and J dropped 3 bases, with 12 bases sitting between them. Germline V gene lookup returns CDR1 SQVTM and CDR2 ANQGSEA. The CDR3 nucleotides are TGCAGCGTTGAATCGGGGGTCGGAACAGATACGCAGTATTTT. Protein sequence: CSVESGVGTDTQYF.

This chain connects TRBV7-2 to TRBJ2-7, with 10 bases lining up with TRBD2. The CDR3 covers 15 residues. Germline V gives CDR1 SGHTA, CDR2 FQGNSA. V lost 6 bases and J lost 4; bases outside the gene matches: 9. The CDR3 DNA reads TGTGCCAGCAGATTACCGGGACTAGCGCTTTACGAGCAGTACTTC. As protein: CASRLPGLALYEQYF.

J is TRBJ2-1 and V is TRBV7-2, with unresolved D. Looked up from germline, CDR1 is SGHTA and CDR2 is FQGNSA. The CDR3 has 15 residues. Trimming pared 4 bases from V and 0 bases from J, leaving 10 bases between. This chain's CDR3 is CASSWSSVSYNEQFF. The CDR3, as DNA: TGTGCCAGCAGCTGGTCTAGTGTCTCCTACAATGAGCAGTTCTTC.

The CDR3 sequence: CASSLTQNYGYTF. The CDR3 DNA sequence: TGTGCCAGCAGCCTGACACAAAACTATGGCTACACCTTC. The J gene is TRBJ1-2, the V gene TRBV5-8, with D unclear. In germline, CDR1 is SGHTS, CDR2 YDEGEE. The CDR3 runs 13 residues. V lost 4 bases, J lost 2 bases, and 9 bases lay in between.

This clone was seen a handful of times. V is TRBV19 and J is TRBJ2-1, with TRBD2 identical over 9 bases. V was clipped by 4 bases and J by 6 bases; unmatched bases: 7. CDR1 and CDR2 from the germline V gene are LNHDA and SQIVND (reference sequence). This CDR3 has 15 amino acids. The CDR3 reads CASSSGRALVNEQFF. For the CDR3, the DNA is TGTGCCAGTAGTAGCGGGAGGGCCCTCGTCAATGAGCAGTTCTTC. Full variable domain (outside the CDR3, taken from reference TRBV19 and TRBJ2-1): DGGITQSPKYLFRKEGQNVTLSCEQNLNHDAMYWYRQDPGQGLRLIYYSQIVNDFQKGDIAEGYSVSREKKESFPLTVTSAQKNPTAFYLCASSSGRALVNEQFFGPGTRLTVL.

CDR3 in amino acids: CASSLYHSPGANVLTF. In DNA form, the CDR3 reads TGTGCCAGCAGTTTATATCACAGCCCTGGGGCCAACGTCCTGACTTTC. The V gene is TRBV28, the J gene TRBJ2-6; D not certain. Trimming left V 1 base short and J 2 bases short, with 9 bases between. Germline V gene sequence: CDR1 MDHEN, CDR2 SYDVKM. The CDR3 has 16 amino acids.

This clone was seen once. The chain is built from TRBV30 and TRBJ2-5; no reliable D call. CDR1 and CDR2 (germline): GTSNPN, SVGIG (reference sequence). The CDR3 extends over 12 amino acids. The V end lost 3 bases, the J end lost 9 bases, and 14 bases lay between the germline ends. CDR3 residues: CAWSLGTRAQYF. The CDR3 DNA is TGTGCCTGGAGCTTAGGCACCCGGGCCCAGTACTTC.

The V and J genes are TRBV18 and TRBJ2-7; 7 bases line up with TRBD2. Germline lookup yields CDR1 KGHSH and CDR2 LQKENI. Trimming at V came to 3 bases and at J to 3 bases, leaving 8 bases not matched to a gene. CDR3 length: 15 amino acids. DNA for the CDR3: TGTGCCAGCTCACCTGGGGCTAGCGGAAACTACGAGCAGTACTTC. This codes for CASSPGASGNYEQYF.

This sequence joins TRBV10-3 and TRBJ1-1; D gene uncertain. Germline CDR1 reads ENHRY; CDR2 reads SYGVKD. Trimming removed 4 bases at V and 3 bases at J, with 3 bases between. This CDR3 is built from 11 residues. The CDR3 nucleotides are TGTGCCATCAGTGGTGACACTGAAGCTTTCTTT. This gives the protein CAISGDTEAFF.

The rearrangement uses TRBV5-1 and TRBJ1-6; no firm D call. This CDR3 spans 13 amino acids. Germline CDR1 SGHRS, CDR2 YFSETQ. Deletions cut 5 bases from V and 7 bases from J, with 10 bases between. In nucleotides, the CDR3 is TGCGCCAGCAGTCAGGAGTTCAATTCACCCCTCCACTTT. It translates to CASSQEFNSPLHF.

The chain uses TRBV28 and TRBJ1-2; D remains unclear. The CDR3 extends over 12 amino acids. CDR1 is MDHEN and CDR2 is SYDVKM in the germline V gene. V lost 1 base and J lost 6, with 6 bases in between. CDR3 nucleotide sequence: TGTGCCAGCAGTTTATCAGGAAATGGCTACACCTTC. It is translated as CASSLSGNGYTF.